This TCR beta chain was observed in a study of blood T cells in healthy people across ages. For the second PCR, which ran for 7 to 11 cycles, a sample-barcoded 5' primer and a J-beta primer mix were used. All cDNA molecules were each tagged by a template-switch adaptor with 12 random nucleotides. TCRdb independently ran MiXCR on the 5' RACE reads; one entry per CDR3 protein. This sample has a few hundred thousand distinct CDR3 sequences, with roughly 28% found just once. The CDR3 covers 16 residues. V lost 0 bases and J 2 bases, leaving 17 bases between the germline ends. CDR1 and CDR2 (germline): DFQATT, SNEGSKA (reference sequence). This clonotype was seen only a few times. Its antigen is not known. Sample donors were healthy Caucasian individuals that came from Russia, aged roughly 6 to 90. General observations from the study: TCR beta diversity was tightly associated with the proportion of naive T cells. Any conclusive comparison of naive versus antigen-experienced cells was prevented by using unsorted PBMCs.

Sequenced sample: blood. This receptor was obtained from a woman in her seventies in good health. The rearrangement links TRBV20-1 to TRBJ2-7, with D hard to call. The CDR3 is CSARDILPLFTYEQYF. CDR3 DNA: TGCAGTGCTAGAGATATCTTACCCCTCTTTACCTACGAGCAGTACTTC.